This T cell receptor beta chain was retrieved from a study of cytomegalovirus exposure and HLA in healthy donors. 13 Jbeta primers and 60 Vbeta primers were used for the PCR. Measured with immunoSEQ multiplex PCR; TCRdb has only the in-frame clones, and not every one. Of around 100,000 clones listed, 84% are singletons. The CDR3 loop spans 14 amino acids. Per germline, CDR1 MNHEY and CDR2 SMNVEV (reference sequence). With 6 bases removed from V and 7 bases from J, the gap between germline ends came to 16 bases. What was sequenced was PBMCs. The TCR originated in a young woman in good health and CMV-seropositive. The chain recombines TRBV27 with TRBJ2-1; D remains unclear. CDR3 sequence: CASSLQVPRNEQFF. In DNA form, the CDR3 reads TGTGCCAGCAGCCTTCAGGTCCCGAGAAATGAGCAGTTCTTC.